This T cell receptor beta chain stems from a study of identical twins. Overall study findings and caveats: Excess sharing between twins was weaker in beta out-of-frame sequences. In cord blood, abundant beta clonotypes had fewer insertions; memory showed no trend.

TCRdb reanalysed the 5' RACE reads using MiXCR and keeps one entry per CDR3 protein. The table has some 600,000 distinct CDR3 sequences, just over 7% seen once. In its sample, this clonotype was seen many times. Its antigen is unidentified. The CDR3 runs to 11 residues. The germline V and J ends were trimmed by 4 bases and 5 bases, with 7 bases remaining between them. From germline, CDR1 is DFQATT and CDR2 SNEGSKA (reference sequence). This same sample was also part of a study on yellow fever vaccine responses in identical twins.

This sequence was found in a woman aged 18-29 years in good health. Sequenced: PBMCs. The chain links TRBV20-1 to TRBJ2-3; D remains unclear. The DNA for the CDR3 is TGCAGTGCTACTGGCGGAGATACGCAGTATTTT. Encoded protein: CSATGGDTQYF.